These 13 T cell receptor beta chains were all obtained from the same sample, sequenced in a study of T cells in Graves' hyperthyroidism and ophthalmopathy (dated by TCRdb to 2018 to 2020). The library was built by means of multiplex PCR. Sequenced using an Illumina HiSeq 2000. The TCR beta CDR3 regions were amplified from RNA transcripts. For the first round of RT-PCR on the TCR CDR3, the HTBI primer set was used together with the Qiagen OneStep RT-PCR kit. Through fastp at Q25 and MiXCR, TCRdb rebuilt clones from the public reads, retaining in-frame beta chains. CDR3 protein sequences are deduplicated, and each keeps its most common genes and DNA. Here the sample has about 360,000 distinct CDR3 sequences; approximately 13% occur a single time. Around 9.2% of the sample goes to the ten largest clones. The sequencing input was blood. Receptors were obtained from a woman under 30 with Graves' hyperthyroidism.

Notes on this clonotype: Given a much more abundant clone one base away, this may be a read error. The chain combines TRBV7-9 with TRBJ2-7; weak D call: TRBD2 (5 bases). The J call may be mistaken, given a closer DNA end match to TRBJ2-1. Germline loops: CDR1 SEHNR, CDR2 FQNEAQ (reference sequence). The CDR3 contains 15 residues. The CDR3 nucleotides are TGTGCCAGCAGCCGCCTAGGAGGAAATTCCTACGAGCAGTTCTTC. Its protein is CASSRLGGNSYEQFF.

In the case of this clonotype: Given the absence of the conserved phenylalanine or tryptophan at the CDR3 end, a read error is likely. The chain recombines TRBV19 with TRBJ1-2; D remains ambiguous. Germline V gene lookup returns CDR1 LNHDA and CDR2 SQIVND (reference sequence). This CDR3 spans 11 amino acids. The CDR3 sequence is CAVGRSYGYTL. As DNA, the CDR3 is TGTGCAGTAGGCAGATCCTATGGCTACACCCTC.

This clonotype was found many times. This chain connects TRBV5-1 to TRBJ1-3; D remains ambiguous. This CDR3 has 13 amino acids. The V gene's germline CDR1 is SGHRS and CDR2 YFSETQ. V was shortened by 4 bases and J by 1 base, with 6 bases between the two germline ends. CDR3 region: CASSLRSGNTIYF. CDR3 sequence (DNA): TGCGCCAGCAGCCTACGATCTGGAAACACCATATATTTT.

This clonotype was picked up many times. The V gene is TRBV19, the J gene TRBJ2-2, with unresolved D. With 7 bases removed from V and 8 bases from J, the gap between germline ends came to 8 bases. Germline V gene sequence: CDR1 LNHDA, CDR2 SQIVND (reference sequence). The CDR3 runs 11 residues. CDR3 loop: CASNQMGELFF. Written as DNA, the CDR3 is TGTGCCAGTAACCAAATGGGGGAGCTGTTTTTT.

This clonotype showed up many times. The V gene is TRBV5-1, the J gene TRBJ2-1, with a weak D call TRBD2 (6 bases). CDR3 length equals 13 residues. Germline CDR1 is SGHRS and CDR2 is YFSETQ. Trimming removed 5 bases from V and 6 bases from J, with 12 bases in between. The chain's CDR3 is CASSPGTLNEQFF. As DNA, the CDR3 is TGCGCCAGCAGTCCCGGGACTCTCAATGAGCAGTTCTTC.

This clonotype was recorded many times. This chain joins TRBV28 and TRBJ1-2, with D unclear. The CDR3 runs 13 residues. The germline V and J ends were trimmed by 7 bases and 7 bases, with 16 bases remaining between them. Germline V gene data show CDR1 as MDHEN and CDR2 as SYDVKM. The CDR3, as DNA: TGTGCCAGCACGGGATCATCACGCGGTGGCTACACCTTC. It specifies CASTGSSRGGYTF.

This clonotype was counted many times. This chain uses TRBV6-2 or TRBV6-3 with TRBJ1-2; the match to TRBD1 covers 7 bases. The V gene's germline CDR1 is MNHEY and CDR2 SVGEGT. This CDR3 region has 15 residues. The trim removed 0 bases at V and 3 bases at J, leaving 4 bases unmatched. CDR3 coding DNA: TGTGCCAGCAGTTACTCAACAGGGGACCACTATGGCTACACCTTC. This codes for CASSYSTGDHYGYTF.

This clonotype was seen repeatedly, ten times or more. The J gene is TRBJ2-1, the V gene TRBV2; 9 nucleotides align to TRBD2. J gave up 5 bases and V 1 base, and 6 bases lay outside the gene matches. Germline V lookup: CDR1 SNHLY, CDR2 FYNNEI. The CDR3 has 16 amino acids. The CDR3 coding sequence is TGTGCCAGCAGTGAAGTGGTAGCGGGGGTAGACAATGAGCAGTTCTTC. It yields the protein CASSEVVAGVDNEQFF.

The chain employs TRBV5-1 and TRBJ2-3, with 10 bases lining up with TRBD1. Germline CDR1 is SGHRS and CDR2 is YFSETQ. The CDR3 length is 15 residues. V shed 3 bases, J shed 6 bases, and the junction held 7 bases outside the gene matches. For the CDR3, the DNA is TGCGCCAGCAGCTCCGGGACAGGGGCATCGGATACGCAGTATTTT. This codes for CASSSGTGASDTQYF.

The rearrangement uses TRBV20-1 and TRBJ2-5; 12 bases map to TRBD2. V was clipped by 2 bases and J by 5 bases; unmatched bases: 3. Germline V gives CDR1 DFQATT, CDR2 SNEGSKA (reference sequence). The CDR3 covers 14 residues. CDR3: CSARTSGGPETQYF. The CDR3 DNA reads TGCAGTGCTAGAACTAGCGGGGGGCCGGAGACCCAGTACTTC.

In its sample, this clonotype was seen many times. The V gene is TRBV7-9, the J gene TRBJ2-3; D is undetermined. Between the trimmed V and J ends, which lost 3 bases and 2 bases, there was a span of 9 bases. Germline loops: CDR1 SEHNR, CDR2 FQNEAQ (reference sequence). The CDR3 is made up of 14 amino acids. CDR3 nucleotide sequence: TGTGCCAGCAGCTTCTACACAGACACAGATACGCAGTATTTT. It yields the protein CASSFYTDTDTQYF.

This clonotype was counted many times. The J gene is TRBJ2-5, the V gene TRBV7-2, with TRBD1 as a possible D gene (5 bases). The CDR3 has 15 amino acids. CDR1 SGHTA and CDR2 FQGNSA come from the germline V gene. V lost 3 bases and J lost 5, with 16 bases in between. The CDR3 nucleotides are TGTGCCAGCAGCTTTGGAACAGGCCGGACGGAGACCCAGTACTTC. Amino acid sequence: CASSFGTGRTETQYF.

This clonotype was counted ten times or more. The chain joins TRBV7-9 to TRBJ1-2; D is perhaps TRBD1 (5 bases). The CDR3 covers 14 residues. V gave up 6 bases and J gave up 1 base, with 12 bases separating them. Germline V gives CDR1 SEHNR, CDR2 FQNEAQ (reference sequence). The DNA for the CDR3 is TGTGCCAGCAGGCGGGACGGATATAACTATGGCTACACCTTC. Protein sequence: CASRRDGYNYGYTF.